Below, 32 T cell receptor beta chains from the same sample are listed, as sequenced in a study of spatial heterogeneity in lung cancer. A single record per CDR3 protein comes from TCRdb applying MiXCR to the 5' RACE reads. The sample records roughly 21,000 distinct CDR3 sequences, roughly 3% being singletons. As to time point: sample taken at primary tumor resection. Here the sequenced sample was PBMCs, taken at surgery. Every receptor here comes from a female donor with early-stage non-small cell lung cancer.

This clonotype was seen at least ten times. The rearrangement uses TRBV30 and TRBJ2-3, with 8 bases identical to TRBD1. There are 16 residues in the CDR3. In germline, CDR1 is GTSNPN, CDR2 SVGIG (reference sequence). V lost 3 bases to trimming and J lost 4 bases; unmatched junction nucleotides: 12. The CDR3 sequence: CAWREAPGQAADTQYF. CDR3 DNA: TGTGCCTGGAGAGAAGCCCCGGGACAGGCGGCAGATACGCAGTATTTT.

This clonotype was counted ten times or more. The J gene is TRBJ1-5, the V gene TRBV7-2; D gene uncertain. Trimming removed 4 bases at V and 5 bases at J, with 9 bases between. The CDR3 contains 13 residues. Germline V gene data show CDR1 as SGHTA and CDR2 as FQGNSA. The chain's CDR3 is CASSSWADQPQHF. The CDR3 coding sequence is TGTGCCAGCAGCTCGTGGGCGGATCAGCCCCAGCATTTT.

Many counts were recorded for this clonotype. The rearrangement links TRBV6-5 to TRBJ2-5, with D unresolved. The CDR3 sequence is 14 residues long. V was shortened by 2 bases and J by 2 bases, with 9 bases between the two germline ends. The germline V gene has CDR1 MNHEY and CDR2 SVGAGI. The CDR3 sequence: CASSYGTEQETQYF. The CDR3 nucleotides are TGTGCCAGCAGTTACGGTACGGAACAAGAGACCCAGTACTTC.

This clonotype showed up many times. The chain has TRBV28 and TRBJ2-3, with TRBD2 matching over 7 bases. The CDR3 totals 15 residues. V shed 6 bases and J 1 base; nucleotides not matched to a gene: 7. Per germline, CDR1 MDHEN and CDR2 SYDVKM. The CDR3 DNA reads as TGTGCCAGCAGCGAGATGCGGGAGCGCACAGATACGCAGTATTTT. Its protein product is CASSEMRERTDTQYF.

This clonotype was counted ten times or more. V gene TRBV6-1 combines with J gene TRBJ1-5; D ambiguous. The CDR3 is 13 amino acids. The germline V gene encodes CDR1 MNHNS and CDR2 SASEGT. Trimming left V 7 bases short and J 3 bases short, with 10 bases between. CDR3 sequence: CASTPTNNQPQHF. The CDR3 DNA reads TGTGCCAGCACTCCGACGAACAATCAGCCCCAGCATTTT.

This clonotype was observed many times. The chain is built from TRBV9 and TRBJ2-7; D is possibly TRBD1 (6 bases). Trimming shortened V by 4 bases and J by 3 bases, and 17 bases separated the two germline ends. Germline CDR1 is SGDLS and CDR2 is YYNGEE. This CDR3 has 15 amino acids. This chain's CDR3 is CASSPGQRPNYEQYF. CDR3 nucleotides: TGTGCCAGCAGCCCCGGACAGCGACCCAACTACGAGCAGTACTTC.

In its sample, this clonotype was seen many times. The J gene is TRBJ2-2, the V gene TRBV29-1, with 9 bases aligning to TRBD2. J was trimmed by 7 bases and V by 6 bases; bases with no gene match: 12. The CDR3 is 15 residues long. CDR1 and CDR2 from the germline V gene are SQVTM and ANQGSEA. CDR3 nucleotides: TGCAGCGTAGTAGCGGGAGCGGGGTTAGACGGGGAGCTGTTTTTT. Translating it yields CSVVAGAGLDGELFF.

This clonotype came up many times. The chain couples TRBV15 to TRBJ2-3; TRBD1 aligns across 8 bases. The CDR3 length is 20 residues. V shed 0 bases, J shed 2 bases, and the junction held 16 bases outside the gene matches. CDR1 is LNHNV and CDR2 is YYDKDF in the germline V gene (reference sequence). DNA for the CDR3: TGTGCCACCAGCAGAGATCTCAGGGGGCCCTTTACCGAATCCACAGATACGCAGTATTTT. This codes for CATSRDLRGPFTESTDTQYF.

Ten or more counts support this clonotype. This rearrangement joins TRBV12-3 or TRBV12-4 to TRBJ2-7; a weak D match, TRBD2 (6 bases). This CDR3 has 13 amino acids. The ends were cut back, 3 bases at V and 5 bases at J, with 11 bases in the middle. The CDR3 sequence is CASSLTRTHEQYF. The CDR3 DNA reads TGTGCCAGCAGTTTGACTAGGACCCACGAGCAGTACTTC.

Ten or more counts support this clonotype. The chain couples TRBV20-1 to TRBJ2-1; D remains ambiguous. This CDR3 is 12 amino acids long. Trimming pared 6 bases from V and 4 bases from J, leaving 10 bases between. CDR1 is DFQATT, CDR2 SNEGSKA, per germline (reference sequence). The CDR3 nucleotides read TGCAGTGCCCCAGCTCCGTACAATGAGCAGTTCTTC. Its translation is CSAPAPYNEQFF.

This clonotype appeared many times. CDR3 residues: CSARASGIFNEQFF. CDR3 coding DNA: TGCAGTGCTAGGGCCAGCGGGATATTTAATGAGCAGTTCTTC. This chain connects TRBV20-1 to TRBJ2-1; TRBD2 aligns across 7 bases. With V trimmed by 3 bases and J by 7 bases, 9 bases remained unmatched. CDR3 length: 14 amino acids. Looked up from germline, CDR1 is DFQATT and CDR2 is SNEGSKA (reference sequence).

V is TRBV18 and J is TRBJ1-4, with D perhaps matching TRBD1 (5 bases). The CDR3 sequence is 15 residues long. In germline, CDR1 is KGHSH, CDR2 LQKENI. Trimming took 3 bases from V and 5 from J, leaving 13 bases between them. CDR3 sequence (DNA): TGTGCCAGCTCACCCGGGCCAGGGTGGAATGAAAAACTGTTTTTT. Amino acids: CASSPGPGWNEKLFF.

At least ten counts were recorded for this clonotype. The chain employs TRBV19 and TRBJ2-1; no clear D. This CDR3 contains 12 residues. Germline CDR1 reads LNHDA; CDR2 reads SQIVND (reference sequence). V was shortened by 4 bases and J by 4 bases, with 5 bases between the two germline ends. CDR3 loop: CASSTLYNEQFF. CDR3 in DNA: TGTGCCAGTAGTACTCTATACAATGAGCAGTTCTTC.

Many counts were recorded for this clonotype. The J gene is TRBJ2-1, the V gene TRBV5-1; D may be TRBD2 (5 bases). CDR3 size: 15 residues. Germline assignment: CDR1 SGHRS and CDR2 YFSETQ. Trimming shortened V by 4 bases and J by 1 base, and 12 bases separated the two germline ends. The CDR3 protein is CASSRVPGSYNEQFF. In DNA, the CDR3 is TGCGCCAGCAGCCGAGTTCCGGGGTCCTACAATGAGCAGTTCTTC.

This clonotype was recorded at least ten times. This chain joins TRBV20-1 and TRBJ2-1; D not certain. The CDR3 contains 14 residues. Looked up from germline, CDR1 is DFQATT and CDR2 is SNEGSKA (reference sequence). The V gene lost 5 bases and the J gene lost 6 bases, with 17 bases spanning the gap. The chain's CDR3 is CSARRSDGFNEQFF. CDR3 in DNA: TGCAGTGCTCGCCGGAGTGATGGGTTCAATGAGCAGTTCTTC.

This clonotype came up many times. The J gene is TRBJ2-5, the V gene TRBV11-3; D perhaps matches TRBD2 (5 bases). The CDR3 is 15 residues long. Germline lookup yields CDR1 SGHNT and CDR2 YENEEA. Trimming cost V 1 base and J 3 bases, with 12 bases left between them. CDR3 protein: CASSLGLGAEETQYF. For the CDR3, the DNA is TGTGCCAGCAGCTTAGGCTTAGGAGCGGAAGAGACCCAGTACTTC.

This clonotype was observed many times. The chain employs TRBV30 and TRBJ2-1; 7 bases agree with TRBD2. Germline assignment: CDR1 GTSNPN and CDR2 SVGIG (reference sequence). Trimming cost V 5 bases and J 9 bases; bases outside gene matches: 4. This CDR3 region has 11 residues. Here the CDR3 DNA reads TGTGCCTGGTTTTCGGGAGGTGAGCAGTTCTTC. It is translated as CAWFSGGEQFF.

In its sample, this clonotype was seen many times. The chain has TRBV29-1 and TRBJ1-3; D is unresolved. CDR1 and CDR2 from the germline V gene are SQVTM and ANQGSEA. The CDR3 contains 14 residues. V was clipped by 7 bases and J by 0 bases, with 13 bases between them. CDR3 amino acids: CSGSDPSSGNTIYF. Here the CDR3 DNA reads TGCAGCGGGTCAGACCCGAGCTCTGGAAACACCATATATTTT.

In its sample, this clonotype was seen many times. V gene TRBV4-2 combines with J gene TRBJ2-2, with 14 bases lining up with TRBD2. The CDR3 totals 18 residues. Trimming removed 2 bases from V and 4 bases from J; junction bases left unmatched: 6. Germline V gene data show CDR1 as LGHNA and CDR2 as YNFKEQ. The CDR3 is CASSQSQGLAGGTGELFF. CDR3 nucleotide sequence: TGTGCCAGCAGCCAATCCCAAGGACTAGCGGGAGGCACCGGGGAGCTGTTTTTT.

In its sample, this clonotype was seen a few times. The chain has TRBV9 and TRBJ2-1; no reliable D call. The V gene's germline CDR1 is SGDLS and CDR2 YYNGEE. The CDR3 extends over 13 amino acids. The V end lost 4 bases, the J end lost 6 bases, and 11 bases lay between the germline ends. CDR3 loop: CASSPPSSNEQFF. As DNA, the CDR3 is TGTGCCAGCAGCCCCCCTTCTAGCAATGAGCAGTTCTTC.

This clonotype was seen at least ten times. The V and J genes are TRBV5-1 and TRBJ2-2; 8 nucleotides align to TRBD2. This CDR3 has 15 residues. Trimming cost V 7 bases and J 4 bases; bases outside gene matches: 9. Germline values: CDR1 SGHRS, CDR2 YFSETQ. CDR3 region: CASATAGELTGELFF. The CDR3 nucleotides are TGCGCCAGCGCCACAGCGGGAGAACTCACCGGGGAGCTGTTTTTT.

This clonotype occurred many times. The V gene is TRBV20-1, the J gene TRBJ2-7, with 8 bases that match TRBD1. Per germline, CDR1 DFQATT and CDR2 SNEGSKA (reference sequence). The CDR3 is 15 residues long. J lost 1 base, V lost 0 bases, and 5 bases had no gene match. The DNA for the CDR3 is TGCAGTGCTAGAGAAACGGGACAGGAGTCCTACGAGCAGTACTTC. The encoded protein is CSARETGQESYEQYF.

This clonotype was recorded many times. This sequence joins TRBV12-3 or TRBV12-4 and TRBJ2-7; D assignment may be TRBD1 or TRBD2 (5 bases each). The CDR3 runs 15 residues. V was shortened by 6 bases and J by 3 bases, with 18 bases between the two germline ends. CDR3 coding DNA: TGTGCCAGCAGCCCCCCCGGGGCAGGCTACTACGAGCAGTACTTC. Translating gives CASSPPGAGYYEQYF.

This clonotype was detected many times. The chain has TRBV2 and TRBJ1-5; 7 nucleotides line up with TRBD1. The V and J ends lost 2 bases and 1 base, in that order; junction bases with no gene match: 5. In germline, CDR1 is SNHLY, CDR2 FYNNEI. The CDR3 sequence is 16 residues long. The CDR3 loop is CASSESVRGSNQPQHF. The CDR3 DNA sequence: TGTGCCAGCAGTGAATCGGTCAGGGGGAGCAATCAGCCCCAGCATTTT. Using reference TRBV2 and TRBJ1-5 for the parts outside the CDR3, the full variable domain is EPEVTQTPSHQVTQMGQEVILRCVPISNHLYFYWYRQILGQKVEFLVSFYNNEISEKSEIFDDQFSVERPDGSNFTLKIRSTKLEDSAMYFCASSESVRGSNQPQHFGDGTRLSIL.

There are a few counts of this clonotype. The chain couples TRBV3-1 to TRBJ1-2; 11 bases agree with TRBD1. The CDR3 runs to 15 residues. With 6 bases clipped from V and 6 bases from J, the junction kept 9 bases outside the gene matches. Looked up from germline, CDR1 is LGHDT and CDR2 is YNNKEL (reference sequence). For the CDR3, the DNA is TGTGCCAGCAGACCCCGGGACAGGGGGAATCATGGCTACACCTTC. Translation: CASRPRDRGNHGYTF.

This clonotype was counted at least ten times. The J gene is TRBJ1-1, the V gene TRBV10-2; unclear D gene. V shed 7 bases and J shed 4 bases, with 22 bases lying between them. Per germline, CDR1 WSHSY and CDR2 SAAADI. The CDR3 is 16 residues long. CDR3 in amino acids: CASTKSGERGSTEAFF. The CDR3 DNA sequence: TGCGCCAGCACCAAGAGTGGGGAGCGCGGGTCCACTGAAGCTTTCTTT.

This clonotype was recorded at least ten times. In DNA form, the CDR3 reads TGTGCCAGCAGTCCGACAGGGGTCGGGGATGAGCAGTTCTTC. This sequence encodes CASSPTGVGDEQFF. The chain joins TRBV6-5 to TRBJ2-1, with 8 bases that match TRBD1. Germline V gene data show CDR1 as MNHEY and CDR2 as SVGAGI. J lost 8 bases, V lost 5 bases, and 8 bases had no gene match. CDR3 size: 14 residues.

This clonotype was observed many times. CDR3 sequence reads: CAISYGGKGARTEAFF. CDR3 in DNA: TGTGCCATCAGCTACGGTGGAAAGGGGGCACGCACTGAAGCTTTCTTT. The chain is built from TRBV10-3 and TRBJ1-1, with 7 positions matching TRBD1. This CDR3 comprises 16 residues. J lost 4 bases, V lost 6 bases, and 14 bases had no gene match. Germline V gives CDR1 ENHRY, CDR2 SYGVKD.

This clonotype was seen many times. DNA of the CDR3: TGTGCCAGCAGTTTATTTTCGCGGCACTATGGCTACACCTTC. This encodes CASSLFSRHYGYTF. The chain has TRBV12-3 or TRBV12-4 and TRBJ1-2; the D is unclear. This CDR3 region has 14 residues. V dropped 2 bases and J dropped 3 bases, with 10 bases sitting between them.

This clonotype was recorded many times. The V gene is TRBV6-1, the J gene TRBJ1-2; 8 nucleotides align to TRBD1. J gave up 7 bases and V 6 bases, and 16 bases lay outside the gene matches. The CDR3 extends over 16 amino acids. Germline-derived CDR1 and CDR2 are MNHNS and SASEGT. CDR3 coding DNA: TGTGCCAGCAGCGGTCGGACAGGGCTAAGCTATGGTGGCTACACCTTC. This encodes CASSGRTGLSYGGYTF.

This clonotype has at least ten counts. The chain has TRBV27 and TRBJ1-2; possibly TRBD1 for D (5 bases). CDR1 is MNHEY and CDR2 is SMNVEV in the germline V gene (reference sequence). V lost 0 bases and J lost 6, with 5 bases in between. The CDR3 sequence is 12 residues long. The CDR3 DNA sequence: TGTGCCAGCAGTTTATCGGGGGATGGCTACACCTTC. Its protein product is CASSLSGDGYTF.

This clonotype was detected ten times or more. This chain uses TRBV29-1 with TRBJ1-5; D is uncertain. CDR1 and CDR2 (germline): SQVTM, ANQGSEA. CDR3 length equals 17 residues. With 8 bases removed from V and 0 bases from J, the gap between germline ends came to 23 bases. The CDR3 spells CSPEGRGREYSNQPQHF. CDR3 in DNA: TGCAGCCCAGAGGGCAGAGGGCGGGAGTATAGCAATCAGCCCCAGCATTTT.